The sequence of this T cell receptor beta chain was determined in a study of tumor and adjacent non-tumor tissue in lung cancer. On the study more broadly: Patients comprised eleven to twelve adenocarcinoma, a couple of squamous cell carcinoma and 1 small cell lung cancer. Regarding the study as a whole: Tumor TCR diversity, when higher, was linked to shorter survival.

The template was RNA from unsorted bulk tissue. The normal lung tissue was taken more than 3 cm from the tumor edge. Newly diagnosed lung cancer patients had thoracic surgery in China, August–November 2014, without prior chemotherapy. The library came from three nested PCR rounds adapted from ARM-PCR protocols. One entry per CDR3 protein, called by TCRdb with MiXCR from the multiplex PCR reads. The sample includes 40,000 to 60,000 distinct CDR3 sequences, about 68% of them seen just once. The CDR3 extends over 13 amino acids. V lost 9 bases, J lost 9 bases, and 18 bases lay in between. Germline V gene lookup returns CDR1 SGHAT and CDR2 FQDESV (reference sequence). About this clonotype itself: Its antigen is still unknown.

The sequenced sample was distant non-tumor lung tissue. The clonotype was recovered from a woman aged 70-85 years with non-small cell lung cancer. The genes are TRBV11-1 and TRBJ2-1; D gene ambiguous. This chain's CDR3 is CASSPRPVSEQFF. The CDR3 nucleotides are TGTGCCAGTAGCCCGAGACCCGTCAGTGAGCAGTTCTTC.